The next 13 T cell receptor beta chains were all read from a single sample in a study of tumor and adjacent non-tumor tissue in lung cancer. The library came from three nested PCR rounds adapted from ARM-PCR protocols. TCRdb itself ran the multiplex PCR reads through MiXCR, one entry per CDR3 protein. In the table there are about 85,000 distinct CDR3 sequences, around 59% of which are singletons. The template was RNA from unsorted bulk tissue. Sample: lung tumor tissue. These receptors were taken from a man in his sixties or seventies with non-small cell lung cancer.

The chain links TRBV11-2 to TRBJ2-3, with D hard to call. This CDR3 spans 12 amino acids. CDR1 is SGHAT and CDR2 is FQNNGV in the germline V gene. CDR3 nucleotide sequence: TGTGGCAACAGCTTTCATGGTGATACGCAGTATTTT. Translating gives CGNSFHGDTQYF.

As concerns this clonotype: Compared with germline, one end of the junction differs, possibly owing to a read error. The chain has TRBV10-3 and TRBJ1-5; D might be TRBD1 (6 bases). Germline CDR1 is ENHRY and CDR2 is SYGVKD. The CDR3 spans 14 residues. CDR3 sequence (DNA): TGTGCCATCAGGAGGGCGGGGGCAAATCACCCCCACCATTTT. This sequence encodes CAIRRAGANHPHHF.

The genes are TRBV3-1 and TRBJ2-2; TRBD2 is a possible D gene (6 bases). This CDR3 has 15 amino acids. Trimming took 1 base from V and 7 from J, leaving 13 bases between them. Germline CDR1 reads LGHDT; CDR2 reads YNNKEL (reference sequence). Here the CDR3 DNA reads TGTGCCAGCAGCCAAGTTAGCGGCACTGGCGGGGAGCTGTTTTTT. It yields the protein CASSQVSGTGGELFF.

About this clonotype itself: With a much larger clone just one base away, this may be a read error. The genes are TRBV24-1 and TRBJ1-4; D is perhaps TRBD1 (6 bases). Germline V lookup: CDR1 KGHDR, CDR2 SFDVKD. The CDR3 spans 15 residues. V was pared by 6 bases and J by 6 bases, with 16 bases between. CDR3 DNA sequence: TGTGCCACCAGTAATTCGCGGACAGCTGATGAAAAACTGTTTTTT. Protein product: CATSNSRTADEKLFF.

The rearrangement joins TRBV28 to TRBJ2-7; D might be TRBD1 (6 bases). V gave up 1 base and J gave up 6 bases, with 19 bases separating them. The CDR3 runs 16 residues. The germline V gene has CDR1 MDHEN and CDR2 SYDVKM. Written as DNA, the CDR3 is TGTGCCAGCAGTTTATACCAGGGGTTGACGGCCTGCGAGCAGTACTTC. Protein: CASSLYQGLTACEQYF.

Details on this clonotype: This sequence may be a read error, since a much larger clone differs from it by one base. The chain couples TRBV28 to TRBJ2-5, with D uncertain. Germline-derived CDR1 and CDR2 are MDHEN and SYDVKM. This CDR3 region has 14 residues. Deletions cut 8 bases from V and 5 bases from J, with 18 bases between. Here the CDR3 DNA reads TGTGCCAGCTCTACCCTCTCTCCACACGAGACCCAGTACTTC. Translated, it gives CASSTLSPHETQYF.

This clonotype was picked up a small number of times. The chain joins TRBV5-1 to TRBJ1-1, with a possible D match to TRBD1 (5 bases). The germline V gene encodes CDR1 SGHRS and CDR2 YFSETQ. The CDR3 loop spans 14 amino acids. The ends were cut back, 2 bases at V and 5 bases at J, with 13 bases in the middle. The CDR3 coding sequence is TGCGCCAGCAGCTTTTTGGTGGGGGGGACTGAAGCTTTCTTT. Translating it yields CASSFLVGGTEAFF.

In regard to this clonotype: At one of its ends the junction is not consistent with the germline gene, which may arise from a read error. The rearrangement joins TRBV6-5 to TRBJ1-5, with unresolved D. Germline assignment: CDR1 MNHEY and CDR2 SVGAGI. The CDR3 spans 16 residues. The CDR3 spells CTSSLTRAGSNQPQHF. In DNA form, the CDR3 reads TGTACCAGCAGTCTAACGAGAGCCGGAAGCAATCAGCCCCAGCATTTT.

J is TRBJ2-2 and V is TRBV10-2, with D perhaps TRBD1 or TRBD2 (5 bases each). The CDR3 sequence is 16 residues long. Trimming took 1 base from V and 0 from J, leaving 9 bases between them. Germline CDR1 and CDR2: WSHSY and SAAADI. CDR3 nucleotide sequence: TGCGCCAGCAGTGAGTATTGGGGGACGAACACCGGGGAGCTGTTTTTT. Translating gives CASSEYWGTNTGELFF.

As to this clonotype: Since a much larger clone is just one base distant, this may be a read error. V usage is TRBV28 and J usage is TRBJ2-5; 9 bases map to TRBD1. The germline gives CDR1 MDHEN, CDR2 SYDVKM. The CDR3 runs 16 residues. V shed 3 bases, J shed 1 base, and the junction held 6 bases outside the gene matches. CDR3 residues: CASSFAGTGSQETQYF. The CDR3 bases are TGTGCCAGCAGTTTTGCCGGGACAGGGTCCCAAGAGACCCAGTACTTC. Looking up the rest from reference TRBV28 and TRBJ2-5 gives the full variable domain: DVKVTQSSRYLVKRTGEKVFLECVQDMDHENMFWYRQDPGLGLRLIYFSYDVKMKEKGDIPEGYSVSREKKERFSLILESASTNQTSMYLCASSFAGTGSQETQYFGPGTRLLVL.

This clonotype was detected only once. The J gene is TRBJ1-2, the V gene TRBV28; perhaps TRBD1 as D (5 bases). The CDR3 sequence is 15 residues long. CDR1 is MDHEN and CDR2 is SYDVKM in the germline V gene. V was trimmed by 7 bases and J by 11 bases, leaving 26 bases between them. Here the CDR3 reads CASNTDSPRQTRYTF. The CDR3, as DNA: TGTGCCAGCAATACCGACAGTCCCCGGCAAACCCGGTACACCTTC.

Points on this clonotype: This may arise from a read error, as a much more abundant clone is one base away. The chain carries TRBV4-1 and TRBJ2-4; D remains unclear. The CDR3 runs 11 residues. Germline V CDR1 and CDR2: MGHRA, YSYEKL. CDR3 nucleotides: TGCGCCAGCAACCAAGAACACGTTCAGTACTTC. This translates into CASNQEHVQYF.

About this clonotype: This may stem from a read error, because a much larger clone lies one nucleotide away. The CDR3 DNA follows: TGCGCCAGCAACGGAGGGCCACTCATACGGGCAGGGGGTGGCGGCCCGAACACCGGGGAGCTGTTTTTT. Protein sequence: CASNGGPLIRAGGGGPNTGELFF. The rearrangement links TRBV4-1 to TRBJ2-2; possible D gene TRBD1, 7 bases. Germline V CDR1 and CDR2: MGHRA, YSYEKL. The CDR3 is made up of 23 amino acids. The V gene lost 7 bases and the J gene lost 0 bases, with 36 bases spanning the gap.